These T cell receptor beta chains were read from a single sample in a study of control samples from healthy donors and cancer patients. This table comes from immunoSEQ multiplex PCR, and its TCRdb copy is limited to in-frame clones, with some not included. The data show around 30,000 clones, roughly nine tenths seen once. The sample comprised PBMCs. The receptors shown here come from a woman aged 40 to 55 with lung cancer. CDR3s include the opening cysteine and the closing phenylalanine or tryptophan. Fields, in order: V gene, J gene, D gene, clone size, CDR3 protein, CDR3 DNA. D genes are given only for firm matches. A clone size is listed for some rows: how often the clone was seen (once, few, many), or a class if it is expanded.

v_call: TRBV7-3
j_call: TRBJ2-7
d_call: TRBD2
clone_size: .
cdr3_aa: CASSLSGGGGYEQYF
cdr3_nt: TGTGCCAGCAGCTTATCGGGAGGTGGGGGATACGAGCAGTACTTC

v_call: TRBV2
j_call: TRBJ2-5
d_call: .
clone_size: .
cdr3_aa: CASSEGLQETQYF
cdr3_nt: TGTGCCAGCAGTGAAGGCCTTCAAGAGACCCAGTACTTC

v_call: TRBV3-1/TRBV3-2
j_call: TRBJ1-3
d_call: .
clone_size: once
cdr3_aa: CASSHRKQGNSGNTIYF
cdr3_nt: TGTGCCAGCAGCCACCGAAAACAGGGAAACTCTGGAAACACCATATATTTT

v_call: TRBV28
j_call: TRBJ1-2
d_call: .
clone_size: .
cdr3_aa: CASSFRPYGYTF
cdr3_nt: TGTGCCAGCAGTTTCCGGCCTTATGGCTACACCTTC

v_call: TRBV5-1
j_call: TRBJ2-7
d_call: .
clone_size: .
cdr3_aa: CASSLVDRSYEQYF
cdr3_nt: TGCGCCAGCAGCTTGGTGGACAGATCCTACGAGCAGTACTTC

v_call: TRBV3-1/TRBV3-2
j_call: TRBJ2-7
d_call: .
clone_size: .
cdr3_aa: CASSQGVGGVSYEQYF
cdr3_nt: TGTGCCAGCAGCCAAGGGGTAGGGGGGGTATCCTACGAGCAGTACTTC

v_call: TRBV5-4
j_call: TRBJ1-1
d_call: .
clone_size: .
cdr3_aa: CASSRDLRTEAFF
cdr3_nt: TGTGCCAGCAGCCGGGACCTCAGGACTGAAGCTTTCTTT

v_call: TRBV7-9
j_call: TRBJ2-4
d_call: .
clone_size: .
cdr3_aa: CASSFRQGDIQYF
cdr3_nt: TGTGCCAGCAGCTTTCGTCAGGGTGACATTCAGTACTTC

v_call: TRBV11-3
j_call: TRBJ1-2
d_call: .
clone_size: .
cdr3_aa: CASSLEGRAANYGYTF
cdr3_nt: TGTGCCAGCAGCTTAGAGGGAAGGGCAGCTAACTATGGCTACACCTTC

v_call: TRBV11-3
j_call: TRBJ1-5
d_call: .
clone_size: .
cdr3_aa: CASSLDHNQPQHF
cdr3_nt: TGTGCCAGCAGCTTAGACCATAATCAGCCCCAGCATTTT

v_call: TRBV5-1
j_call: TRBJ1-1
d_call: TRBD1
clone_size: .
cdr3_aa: CASSLTGVTEAFF
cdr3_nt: TGCGCCAGCAGCTTGACAGGGGTCACTGAAGCTTTCTTT

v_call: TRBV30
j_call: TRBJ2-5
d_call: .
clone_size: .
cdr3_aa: CAWSVAGSNQETQYF
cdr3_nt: TGTGCCTGGAGTGTAGCCGGCTCTAACCAAGAGACCCAGTACTTC

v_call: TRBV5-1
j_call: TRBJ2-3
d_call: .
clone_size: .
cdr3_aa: CASSTGVSADTQYF
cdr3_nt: TGCGCCAGCAGCACGGGGGTATCAGCGGATACGCAGTATTTT

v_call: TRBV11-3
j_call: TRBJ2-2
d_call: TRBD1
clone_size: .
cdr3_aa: CASLGKQGNPNTGELFF
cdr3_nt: TGTGCCAGCCTCGGAAAACAGGGGAATCCGAACACCGGGGAGCTGTTTTTT

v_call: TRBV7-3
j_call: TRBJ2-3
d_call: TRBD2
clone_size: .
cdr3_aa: CASSPGGGDTQYF
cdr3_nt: TGTGCCAGCAGCCCGGGAGGGGGTGATACGCAGTATTTT

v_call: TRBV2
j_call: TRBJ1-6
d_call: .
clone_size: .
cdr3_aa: CASSSGDRDPRQLGTPLHF
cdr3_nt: TGTGCCAGCAGCTCGGGGGACCGGGACCCACGGCAATTAGGGACACCCCTCCACTTT

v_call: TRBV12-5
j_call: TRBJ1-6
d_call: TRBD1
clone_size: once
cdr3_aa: CASGSRTGGKNSPLHF
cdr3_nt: TGTGCTAGTGGTTCCCGGACAGGGGGTAAGAATTCACCCCTCCACTTT

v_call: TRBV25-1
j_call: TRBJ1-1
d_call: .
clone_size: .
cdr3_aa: CASSHGLRSPGGHAFF
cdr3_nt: TGTGCCAGCAGTCACGGTTTGCGTTCCCCGGGGGGCCACGCTTTCTTT

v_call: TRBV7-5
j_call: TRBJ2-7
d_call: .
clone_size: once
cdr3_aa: CARSYWDRFYEQYF
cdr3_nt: TGTGCCAGAAGCTACTGGGACAGGTTCTACGAGCAGTACTTC

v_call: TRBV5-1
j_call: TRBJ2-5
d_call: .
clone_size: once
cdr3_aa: CASSLKYETQYF
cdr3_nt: TGCGCCAGCAGCCTGAAGTATGAGACCCAGTACTTC

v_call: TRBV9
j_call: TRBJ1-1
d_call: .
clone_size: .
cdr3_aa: CASSSGGIGNTEAFF
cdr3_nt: TGTGCCAGCAGCTCCGGAGGGATTGGGAACACTGAAGCTTTCTTT

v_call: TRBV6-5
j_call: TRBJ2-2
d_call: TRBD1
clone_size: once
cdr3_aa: CASSYGRDRAPGELFF
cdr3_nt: TGTGCCAGCAGTTATGGCCGGGACAGGGCTCCCGGGGAGCTGTTTTTT

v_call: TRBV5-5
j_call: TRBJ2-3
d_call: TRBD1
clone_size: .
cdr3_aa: CASSHGGQGTDTQYF
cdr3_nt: TGTGCCAGCAGCCACGGGGGACAGGGGACAGATACGCAGTATTTT

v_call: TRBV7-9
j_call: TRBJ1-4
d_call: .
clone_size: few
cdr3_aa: CASSLGAYVGNEKLFF
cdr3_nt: TGTGCCAGCAGCTTAGGGGCTTATGTGGGCAATGAAAAACTGTTTTTT

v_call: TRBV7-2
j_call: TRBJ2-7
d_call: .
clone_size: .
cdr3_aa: CASSPRGQLSYEQYF
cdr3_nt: TGTGCCAGCAGCCCCAGAGGGCAGCTAAGCTACGAGCAGTACTTC

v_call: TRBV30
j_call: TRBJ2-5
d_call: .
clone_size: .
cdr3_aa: CAWSWGRETQYF
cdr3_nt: TGTGCCTGGAGTTGGGGCAGAGAGACCCAGTACTTC

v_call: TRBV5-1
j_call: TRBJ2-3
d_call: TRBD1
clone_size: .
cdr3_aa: CASRTGPSDTQYF
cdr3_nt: TGCGCCAGTAGGACAGGGCCCTCAGATACGCAGTATTTT

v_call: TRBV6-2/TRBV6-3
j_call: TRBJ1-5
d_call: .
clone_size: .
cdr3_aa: CASSRIQGGHQPQHF
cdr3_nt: TGTGCCAGCAGTCGGATACAGGGAGGGCATCAGCCCCAGCATTTT

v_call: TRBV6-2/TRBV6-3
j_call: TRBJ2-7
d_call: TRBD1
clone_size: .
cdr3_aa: CASSPGQALYEQYF
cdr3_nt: TGTGCCAGCAGTCCCGGACAGGCGCTCTACGAGCAGTACTTC

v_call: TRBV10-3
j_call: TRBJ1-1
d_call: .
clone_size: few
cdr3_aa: CAIMPSGQMNTEAFF
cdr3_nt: TGTGCCATCATGCCGTCAGGACAGATGAACACTGAAGCTTTCTTT

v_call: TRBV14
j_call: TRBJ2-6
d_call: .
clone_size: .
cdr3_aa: CASSQEAFDVLTF
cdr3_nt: TGTGCCAGCAGCCAAGAGGCATTTGACGTCCTGACTTTC

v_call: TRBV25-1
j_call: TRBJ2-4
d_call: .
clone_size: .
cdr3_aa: CASSESGQPLAKNIQYF
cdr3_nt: TGTGCCAGCAGTGAATCTGGACAACCTCTAGCCAAAAACATTCAGTACTTC

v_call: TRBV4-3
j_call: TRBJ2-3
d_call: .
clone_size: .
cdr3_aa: CASSQDGDYTDTQYF
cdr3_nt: TGCGCCAGCAGCCAAGACGGAGACTACACAGATACGCAGTATTTT

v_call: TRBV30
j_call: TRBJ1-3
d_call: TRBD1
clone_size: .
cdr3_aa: CAWNWDRVDTIYF
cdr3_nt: TGTGCCTGGAACTGGGACAGGGTGGACACCATATATTTT

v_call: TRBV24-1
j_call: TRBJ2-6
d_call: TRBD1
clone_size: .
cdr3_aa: CATSDVRDRGSGANVLTF
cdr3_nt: TGTGCCACCAGTGATGTCCGGGACAGGGGGTCTGGGGCCAACGTCCTGACTTTC

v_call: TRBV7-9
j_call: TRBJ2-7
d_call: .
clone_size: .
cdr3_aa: CASSPPVGAQQYF
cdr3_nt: TGTGCCAGCAGCCCCCCAGTAGGGGCCCAGCAGTACTTC

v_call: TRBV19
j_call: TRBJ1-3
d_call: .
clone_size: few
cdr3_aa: CASTVTGRTSGNTIYF
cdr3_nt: TGTGCCAGTACCGTAACGGGACGTACGTCTGGAAACACCATATATTTT

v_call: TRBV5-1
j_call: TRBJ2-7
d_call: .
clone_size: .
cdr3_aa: CASKWQTGNEQYF
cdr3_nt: TGCGCCAGCAAGTGGCAAACAGGAAACGAGCAGTACTTC

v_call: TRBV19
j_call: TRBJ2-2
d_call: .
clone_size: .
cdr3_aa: CASRRGLGELFF
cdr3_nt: TGTGCCAGCAGACGGGGGCTCGGGGAGCTGTTTTTT

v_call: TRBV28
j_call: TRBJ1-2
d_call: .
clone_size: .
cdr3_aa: CASSLGGRGGAYGYTF
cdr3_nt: TGTGCCAGCAGTCTAGGGGGGAGGGGGGGGGCCTATGGCTACACCTTC

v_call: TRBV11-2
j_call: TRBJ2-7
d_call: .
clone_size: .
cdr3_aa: CASSLNTLYEQYF
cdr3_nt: TGTGCCAGCAGCTTAAATACACTCTACGAGCAGTACTTC

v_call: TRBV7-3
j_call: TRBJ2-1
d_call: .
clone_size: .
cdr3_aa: CASSLNTGLNEQFF
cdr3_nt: TGTGCCAGCAGCTTAAATACAGGGTTGAATGAGCAGTTCTTC

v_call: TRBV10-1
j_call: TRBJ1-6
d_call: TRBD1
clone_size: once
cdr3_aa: CASPQGDARRTNSPLHF
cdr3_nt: TGCGCCAGCCCCCAGGGGGATGCACGAAGAACGAATTCACCCCTCCACTTT

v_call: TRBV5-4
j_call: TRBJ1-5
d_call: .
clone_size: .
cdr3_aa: CASSKLPGQPQHF
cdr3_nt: TGTGCCAGCAGCAAGTTACCAGGGCAGCCCCAGCATTTT

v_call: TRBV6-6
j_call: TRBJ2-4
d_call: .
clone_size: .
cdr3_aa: CASSYSAGPPKNIQYF
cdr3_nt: TGTGCCAGCAGTTACTCCGCGGGGCCACCCAAAAACATTCAGTACTTC

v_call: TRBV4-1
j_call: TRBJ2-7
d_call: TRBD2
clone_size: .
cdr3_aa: CASSRTSSYEQYF
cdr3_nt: TGCGCCAGCAGCCGGACTAGCTCCTACGAGCAGTACTTC

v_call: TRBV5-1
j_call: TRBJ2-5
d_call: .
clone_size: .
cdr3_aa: CASRTGGQETQYF
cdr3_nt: TGCGCCAGCCGGACCGGGGGCCAAGAGACCCAGTACTTC

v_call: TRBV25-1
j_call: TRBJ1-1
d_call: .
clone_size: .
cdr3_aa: CASSDVRGKAFF
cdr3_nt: TGTGCCAGCAGTGATGTTCGGGGCAAAGCTTTCTTT

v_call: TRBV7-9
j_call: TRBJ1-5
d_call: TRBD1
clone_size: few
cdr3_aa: CASSRGQGGTNQPQHF
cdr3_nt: TGTGCCAGCAGCCGGGGACAGGGGGGCACTAATCAGCCCCAGCATTTT

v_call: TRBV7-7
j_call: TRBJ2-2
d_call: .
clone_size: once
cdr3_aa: CARGVGTGELFF
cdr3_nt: TGTGCCAGGGGGGTGGGCACCGGGGAGCTGTTTTTT

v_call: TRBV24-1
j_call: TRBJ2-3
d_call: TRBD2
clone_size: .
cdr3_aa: CATSDPKIAGGPPTDTQYF
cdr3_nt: TGTGCCACCAGTGACCCGAAGATAGCGGGGGGGCCCCCCACAGATACGCAGTATTTT

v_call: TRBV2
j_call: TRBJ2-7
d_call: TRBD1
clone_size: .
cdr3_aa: CASSEDRSYEQYF
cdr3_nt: TGTGCCAGCAGTGAGGACAGGTCCTACGAGCAGTACTTC

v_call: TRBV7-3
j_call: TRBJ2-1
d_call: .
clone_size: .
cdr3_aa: CASSPRAGNEQFF
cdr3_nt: TGTGCCAGCAGCCCCCGGGCGGGGAATGAGCAGTTCTTC

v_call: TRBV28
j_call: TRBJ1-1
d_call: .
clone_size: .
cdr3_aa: CASSLVDNTEAFF
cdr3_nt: TGTGCCAGCAGTTTGGTAGATAACACTGAAGCTTTCTTT

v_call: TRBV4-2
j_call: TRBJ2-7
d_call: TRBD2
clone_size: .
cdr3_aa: CASSQDGTSGSYEQYF
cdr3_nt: TGTGCCAGCAGCCAAGATGGGACTAGCGGCTCCTACGAGCAGTACTTC

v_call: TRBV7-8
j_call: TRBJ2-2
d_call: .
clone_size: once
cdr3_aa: CASSRGAIAAGELFF
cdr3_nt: TGTGCCAGCAGCCGAGGGGCGATCGCGGCCGGGGAGCTGTTTTTT

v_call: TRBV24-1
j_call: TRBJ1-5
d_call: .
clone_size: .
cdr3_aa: CATSRDDSNQPQHF
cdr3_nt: TGTGCCACCAGCAGGGACGATAGCAATCAGCCCCAGCATTTT